One sample yielded the 16 T cell receptor beta chains listed below, sequenced in a study of technical replicates of blood from a few donors. TCRdb's copy holds only in-frame clones and misses some; the assay was immunoSEQ multiplex PCR. Among 74,000 or so clones listed, about 96% were seen once. Sequenced material: T cells isolated from PBMCs. The receptors come from a human donor in good health.

J is TRBJ2-5 and V is TRBV10-3; 8 bases line up with TRBD1. After removal of 3 bases from V and 4 bases from J, the junction contained 4 bases not matched to a gene. This CDR3 region has 14 residues. CDR1 and CDR2 from the germline V gene are ENHRY and SYGVKD. The DNA for the CDR3 is TGTGCCATCAGTGAAGTTGGACAGGGAGAGACCCAGTACTTC. Translated: CAISEVGQGETQYF.

This chain connects TRBV6-5 to TRBJ2-6; unclear D gene. CDR1 and CDR2 (germline): MNHEY, SVGAGI. This CDR3 spans 16 amino acids. Trimming took off 4 bases at V and 0 bases at J, with 10 bases between the two ends. Here the CDR3 DNA reads TGTGCCAGCAGTTTACCCGCGATCTCTGGGGCCAACGTCCTGACTTTC. Protein: CASSLPAISGANVLTF.

The chain uses TRBV5-1 and TRBJ1-3; D call uncertain. Trimming took 7 bases from V and 0 from J, leaving 5 bases between them. The V gene's germline CDR1 is SGHRS and CDR2 YFSETQ. This CDR3 comprises 12 residues. The CDR3 loop reads CASSDSGNTIYF. DNA of the CDR3: TGCGCCAGCTCAGACTCTGGAAACACCATATATTTT.

The chain combines TRBV28 with TRBJ1-5; 8 bases match TRBD1. With 5 bases clipped from V and 4 bases from J, the junction kept 7 bases outside the gene matches. The germline V gene has CDR1 MDHEN and CDR2 SYDVKM. This CDR3 spans 15 amino acids. The chain's CDR3 is CASSPDRGVNQPQHF. CDR3 in DNA: TGTGCCAGCAGTCCAGACAGGGGAGTGAATCAGCCCCAGCATTTT.

V and J are TRBV19 and TRBJ1-1; D call uncertain. With 4 bases removed from V and 3 bases from J, the gap between germline ends came to 9 bases. CDR1 is LNHDA, CDR2 SQIVND, per germline (reference sequence). The CDR3 totals 13 residues. CDR3 sequence: CASSTYSYTEAFF. The CDR3 region has the DNA TGTGCCAGTAGTACATACTCTTACACTGAAGCTTTCTTT.

Remarks on this clone: At one of its ends the junction is not consistent with the germline gene, which may arise from a read error. The V gene is TRBV5-6, the J gene TRBJ2-2; the D is unclear. The CDR3 totals 17 residues. Germline CDR1 is SGHDT and CDR2 is YYEEEE. Here the CDR3 DNA reads TGTGCCGGCAGCTTAGAACTTGCGGCTTTGAACACCGGGGAGCTGTTTTTT. This translates into CAGSLELAALNTGELFF.

The chain is built from TRBV4-3 and TRBJ2-1, with TRBD2 identical over 8 bases. This CDR3 region has 15 residues. CDR1 LGHNA and CDR2 YSLEER come from the germline V gene. Trimming removed 3 bases from V and 6 bases from J; junction bases left unmatched: 7. The CDR3 region has the DNA TGCGCCAGCAGCCAGGGACTAGTGAGGGTCAATGAGCAGTTCTTC. This encodes CASSQGLVRVNEQFF.

V is TRBV5-1 and J is TRBJ1-1; 8 bases are shared with TRBD1. CDR1 is SGHRS and CDR2 is YFSETQ in the germline V gene. Trimming removed 0 bases from V and 0 bases from J; junction bases left unmatched: 4. The CDR3 extends over 16 amino acids. CDR3 loop: CASSLEGQGVNTEAFF. In DNA form, the CDR3 reads TGCGCCAGCAGCTTGGAAGGACAGGGTGTGAACACTGAAGCTTTCTTT. Looking up the rest from reference TRBV5-1 and TRBJ1-1 gives the full variable domain: KAGVTQTPRYLIKTRGQQVTLSCSPISGHRSVSWYQQTPGQGLQFLFEYFSETQRNKGNFPGRFSGRQFSNSRSEMNVSTLELGDSALYLCASSLEGQGVNTEAFFGQGTRLTVV.

This clone was seen only once. J is TRBJ2-7 and V is TRBV4-1; D unresolved. The germline V gene has CDR1 MGHRA and CDR2 YSYEKL. This CDR3 spans 11 amino acids. V was shortened by 0 bases and J by 5 bases, with 2 bases between the two germline ends. The CDR3 DNA follows: TGCGCCAGCAGCCAAGACAACGAGCAGTACTTC. As protein: CASSQDNEQYF.

The chain couples TRBV9 to TRBJ2-1; TRBD2 aligns across 8 bases. The CDR3 spans 16 residues. V shed 0 bases, J shed 2 bases, and the junction held 4 bases outside the gene matches. CDR1 is SGDLS and CDR2 is YYNGEE in the germline V gene. This CDR3 is CASSVGAGGPYNEQFF. The CDR3 nucleotides are TGTGCCAGCAGCGTAGGGGCGGGGGGTCCCTACAATGAGCAGTTCTTC.

The rearrangement joins TRBV28 to TRBJ1-2, with D possibly matching TRBD1 (6 bases). The germline gives CDR1 MDHEN, CDR2 SYDVKM. Trimming took off 4 bases at V and 7 bases at J, with 16 bases between the two ends. The CDR3 spans 14 residues. This CDR3 is CASSSSGTPLGYTF. CDR3 sequence (DNA): TGTGCCAGCAGTTCCTCCGGGACACCGCTTGGCTACACCTTC.

The rearrangement links TRBV7-8 to TRBJ1-2; 8 nucleotides line up with TRBD1. The CDR3 covers 17 residues. Germline V gene sequence: CDR1 SGHVS, CDR2 FQNEAQ. Unmatched junction bases numbered 15, after V lost 5 bases and J lost 4 bases. CDR3 coding DNA: TGTGCCAGCAGCGTTAGGACAGGGTTAGTTTCCTTCTATGGCTACACCTTC. Its protein is CASSVRTGLVSFYGYTF. Combining the CDR3 with reference TRBV7-8 and TRBJ1-2 gives the whole variable domain GAGVSQSPRYKVAKRGQDVALRCDPISGHVSLFWYQQALGQGPEFLTYFQNEAQLDKSGLPSDRFFAERPEGSVSTLKIQRTQQEDSAVYLCASSVRTGLVSFYGYTFGSGTRLTVV.

The chain carries TRBV6-5 and TRBJ1-2; 7 bases fit TRBD1. This CDR3 region has 14 residues. V dropped 6 bases and J dropped 4; count of bases not matched to a gene: 8. Germline lookup yields CDR1 MNHEY and CDR2 SVGAGI. The DNA of the CDR3 is TGTGCCAGCAGCCAAGGGGGCTCCTCCTATGGCTACACCTTC. Its translation is CASSQGGSSYGYTF.

The J gene is TRBJ2-1, the V gene TRBV11-1; 10 nucleotides agree with TRBD1. Germline CDR1 and CDR2: SGHAT and FQDESV (reference sequence). The CDR3 loop spans 15 amino acids. J lost 5 bases, V lost 3 bases, and 4 bases had no gene match. CDR3 sequence reads: CASSFLGTGDNEQFF. The DNA of the CDR3 is TGTGCCAGCAGCTTCCTCGGGACAGGGGACAATGAGCAGTTCTTC.

V and J are TRBV10-3 and TRBJ1-2; TRBD1 matches at 7 bases. With V trimmed by 7 bases and J by 6 bases, 14 bases remained unmatched. Germline V gene sequence: CDR1 ENHRY, CDR2 SYGVKD. The CDR3 is made up of 15 amino acids. The CDR3 sequence is CAITAGQDDLDGYTF. The CDR3 DNA follows: TGTGCCATCACCGCCGGACAGGACGATCTGGATGGCTACACCTTC.

This chain links TRBV25-1 with TRBJ1-3; no clear D gene. Trimming stripped 5 bases from V and 4 bases from J, with 9 bases between. CDR3 size: 13 residues. Germline-derived CDR1 and CDR2 are MGHDK and SYGVNS. CDR3: CASSIGKGNTIYF. The CDR3 region has the DNA TGTGCCAGCAGTATCGGGAAGGGAAACACCATATATTTT.